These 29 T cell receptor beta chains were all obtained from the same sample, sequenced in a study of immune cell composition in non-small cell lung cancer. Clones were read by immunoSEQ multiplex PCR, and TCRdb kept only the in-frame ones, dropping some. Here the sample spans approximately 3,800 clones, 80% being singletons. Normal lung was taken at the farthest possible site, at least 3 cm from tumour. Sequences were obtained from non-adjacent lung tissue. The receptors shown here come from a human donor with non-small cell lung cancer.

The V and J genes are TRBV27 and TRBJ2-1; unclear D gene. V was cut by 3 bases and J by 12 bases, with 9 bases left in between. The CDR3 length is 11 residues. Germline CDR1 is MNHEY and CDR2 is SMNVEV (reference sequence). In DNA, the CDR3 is TGTGCCAGCAGTTTGGGGATATTGCAGTTCTTC. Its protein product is CASSLGILQFF.

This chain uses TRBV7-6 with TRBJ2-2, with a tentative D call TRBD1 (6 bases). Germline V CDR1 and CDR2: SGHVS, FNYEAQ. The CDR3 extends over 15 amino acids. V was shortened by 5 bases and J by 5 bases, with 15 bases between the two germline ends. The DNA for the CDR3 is TGTGCCAGCAGCACGCCACAGGGTCGTACCGGGGAGCTGTTTTTT. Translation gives CASSTPQGRTGELFF. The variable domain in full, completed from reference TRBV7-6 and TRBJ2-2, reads GAGVSQSPRYKVTKRGQDVALRCDPISGHVSLYWYRQALGQGPEFLTYFNYEAQQDKSGLPNDRFSAERPEGSISTLTIQRTEQRDSAMYRCASSTPQGRTGELFFGEGSRLTVL.

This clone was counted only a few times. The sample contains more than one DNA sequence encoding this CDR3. The CDR3: CASSVGRSSGNTIYF. In nucleotides, the CDR3 is TGTGCCAGCAGCGTAGGCAGAAGCTCTGGAAACACCATATATTTT. V is TRBV9 and J is TRBJ1-3; D call uncertain. The CDR3 covers 15 residues. V lost 0 bases to trimming and J lost 0 bases, with 7 bases between them. Germline CDR1 and CDR2: SGDLS and YYNGEE.

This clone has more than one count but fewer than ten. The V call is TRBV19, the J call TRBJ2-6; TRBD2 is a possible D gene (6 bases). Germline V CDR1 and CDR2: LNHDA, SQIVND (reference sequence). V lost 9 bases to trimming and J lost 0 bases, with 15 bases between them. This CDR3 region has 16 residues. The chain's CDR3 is CASRPTRDSGANVLTF. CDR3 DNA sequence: TGTGCCAGCCGCCCGACTAGAGACTCTGGGGCCAACGTCCTGACTTTC. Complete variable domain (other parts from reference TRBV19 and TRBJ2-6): DGGITQSPKYLFRKEGQNVTLSCEQNLNHDAMYWYRQDPGQGLRLIYYSQIVNDFQKGDIAEGYSVSREKKESFPLTVTSAQKNPTAFYLCASRPTRDSGANVLTFGAGSRLTVL.

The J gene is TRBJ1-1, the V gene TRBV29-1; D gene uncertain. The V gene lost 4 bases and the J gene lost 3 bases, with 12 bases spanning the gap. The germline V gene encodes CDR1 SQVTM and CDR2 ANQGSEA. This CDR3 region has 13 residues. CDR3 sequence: CSVAGSPDTEAFF. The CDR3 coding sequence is TGCAGCGTTGCGGGCTCGCCCGACACTGAAGCTTTCTTT.

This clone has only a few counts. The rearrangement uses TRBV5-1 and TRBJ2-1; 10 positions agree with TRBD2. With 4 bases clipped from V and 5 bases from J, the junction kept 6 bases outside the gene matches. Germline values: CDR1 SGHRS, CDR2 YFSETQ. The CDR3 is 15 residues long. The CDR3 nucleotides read TGCGCCAGCAGCACCCTAGCGGGAGTAAACAATGAGCAGTTCTTC. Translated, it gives CASSTLAGVNNEQFF.

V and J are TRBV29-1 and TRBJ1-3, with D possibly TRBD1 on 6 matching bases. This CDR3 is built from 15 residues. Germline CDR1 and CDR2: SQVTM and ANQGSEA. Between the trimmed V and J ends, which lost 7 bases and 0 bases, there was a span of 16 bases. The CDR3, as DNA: TGCAGCGCCGGGGGCGGGAGAAGCTCTGGAAACACCATATATTTT. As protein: CSAGGGRSSGNTIYF.

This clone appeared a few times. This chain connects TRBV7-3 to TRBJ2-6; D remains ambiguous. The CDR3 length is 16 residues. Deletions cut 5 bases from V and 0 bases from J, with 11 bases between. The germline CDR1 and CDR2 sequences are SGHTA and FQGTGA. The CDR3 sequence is CASSTPPHSGANVLTF. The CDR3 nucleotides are TGTGCCAGCAGCACTCCCCCGCACTCTGGGGCCAACGTCCTGACTTTC.

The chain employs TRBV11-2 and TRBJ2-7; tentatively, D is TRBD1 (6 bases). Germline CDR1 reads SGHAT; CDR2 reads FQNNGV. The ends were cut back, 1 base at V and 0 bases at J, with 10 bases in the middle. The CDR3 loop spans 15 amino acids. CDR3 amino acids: CASSLGPGDSYEQYF. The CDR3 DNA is TGTGCCAGCAGCTTAGGCCCAGGGGACTCCTACGAGCAGTACTTC. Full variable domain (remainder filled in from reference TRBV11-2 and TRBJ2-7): EAGVAQSPRYKIIEKRQSVAFWCNPISGHATLYWYQQILGQGPKLLIQFQNNGVVDDSQLPKDRFSAERLKGVDSTLKIQPAKLEDSAVYLCASSLGPGDSYEQYFGPGTRLTVT.

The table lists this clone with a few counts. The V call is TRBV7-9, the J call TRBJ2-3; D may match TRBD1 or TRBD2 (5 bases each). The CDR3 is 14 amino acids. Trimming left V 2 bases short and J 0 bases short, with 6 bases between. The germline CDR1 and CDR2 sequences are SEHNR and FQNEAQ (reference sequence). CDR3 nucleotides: TGTGCCAGCAGCTTATGGGGGAGCACAGATACGCAGTATTTT. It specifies CASSLWGSTDTQYF.

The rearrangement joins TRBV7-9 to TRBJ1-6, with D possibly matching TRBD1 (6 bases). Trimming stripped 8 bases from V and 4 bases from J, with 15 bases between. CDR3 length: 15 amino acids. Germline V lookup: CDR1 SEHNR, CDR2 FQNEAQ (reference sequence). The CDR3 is CASSFEGGYNSPLHF. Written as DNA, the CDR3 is TGTGCCAGCTCGTTTGAGGGGGGATATAATTCACCCCTCCACTTT.

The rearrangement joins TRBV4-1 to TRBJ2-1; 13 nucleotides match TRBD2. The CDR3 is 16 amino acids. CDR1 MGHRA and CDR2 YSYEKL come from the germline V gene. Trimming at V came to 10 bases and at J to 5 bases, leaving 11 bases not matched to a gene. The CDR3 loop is CATTWTSGSSDNEQFF. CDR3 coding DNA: TGCGCCACAACGTGGACTAGCGGGAGTAGTGACAATGAGCAGTTCTTC.

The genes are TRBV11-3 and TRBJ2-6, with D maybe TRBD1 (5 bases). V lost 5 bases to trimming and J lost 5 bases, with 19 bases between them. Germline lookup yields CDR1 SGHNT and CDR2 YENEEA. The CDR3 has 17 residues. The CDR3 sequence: CASSGAYRQSRANVLTF. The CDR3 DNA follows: TGTGCCAGCAGCGGGGCTTATCGACAAAGTCGGGCCAACGTCCTGACTTTC.

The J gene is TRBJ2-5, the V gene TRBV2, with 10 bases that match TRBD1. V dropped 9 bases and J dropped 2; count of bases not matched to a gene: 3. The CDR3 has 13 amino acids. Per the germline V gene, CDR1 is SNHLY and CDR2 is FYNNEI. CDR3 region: CARRDRGQETQYF. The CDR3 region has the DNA TGTGCCAGGCGGGACAGGGGACAAGAGACCCAGTACTTC.

CDR3 loop: CASSLTQNTEAFF. In nucleotides, the CDR3 is TGTGCCAGCAGCTTAACTCAGAACACTGAAGCTTTCTTT. This chain joins TRBV7-3 and TRBJ1-1, with no clear D. CDR1 is SGHTA and CDR2 is FQGTGA in the germline V gene. The CDR3 sequence is 13 residues long. Trimming shortened V by 0 bases and J by 1 base, and 3 bases separated the two germline ends.

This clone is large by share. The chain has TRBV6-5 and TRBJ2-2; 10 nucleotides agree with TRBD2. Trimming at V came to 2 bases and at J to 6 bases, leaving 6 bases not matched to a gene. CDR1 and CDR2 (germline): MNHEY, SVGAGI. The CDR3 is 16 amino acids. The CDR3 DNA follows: TGTGCCAGCAGTTACGGTTCGCTAGCGGGAGCCGGGGAGCTGTTTTTT. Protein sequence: CASSYGSLAGAGELFF.

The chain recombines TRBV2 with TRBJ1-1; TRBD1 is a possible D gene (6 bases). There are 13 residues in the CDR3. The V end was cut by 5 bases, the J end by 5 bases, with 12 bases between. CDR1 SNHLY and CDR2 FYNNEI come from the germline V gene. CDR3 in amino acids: CASSQRGGTEAFF. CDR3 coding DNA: TGTGCCAGCAGTCAAAGGGGGGGGACTGAAGCTTTCTTT.

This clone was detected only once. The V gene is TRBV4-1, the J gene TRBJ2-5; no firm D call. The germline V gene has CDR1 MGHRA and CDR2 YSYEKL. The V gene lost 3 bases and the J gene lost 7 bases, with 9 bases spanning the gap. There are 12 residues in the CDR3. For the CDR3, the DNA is TGCGCCAGCAGCCATGAACGTGGGACCCAGTACTTC. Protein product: CASSHERGTQYF.

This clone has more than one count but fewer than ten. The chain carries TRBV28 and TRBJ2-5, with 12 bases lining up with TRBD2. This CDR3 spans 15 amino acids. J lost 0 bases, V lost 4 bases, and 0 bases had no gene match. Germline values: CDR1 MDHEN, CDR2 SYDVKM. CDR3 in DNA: TGTGCCAGCAGTTGGACTAGCGGGAACCAAGAGACCCAGTACTTC. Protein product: CASSWTSGNQETQYF.

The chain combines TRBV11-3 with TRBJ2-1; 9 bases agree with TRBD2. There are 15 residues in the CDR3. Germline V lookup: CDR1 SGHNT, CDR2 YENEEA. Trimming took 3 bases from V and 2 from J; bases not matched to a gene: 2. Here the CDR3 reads CASSFGGRAYNEQFF. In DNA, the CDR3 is TGTGCCAGCAGCTTCGGCGGGAGGGCCTACAATGAGCAGTTCTTC. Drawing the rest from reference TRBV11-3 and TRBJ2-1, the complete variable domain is EAGVVQSPRYKIIEKKQPVAFWCNPISGHNTLYWYLQNLGQGPELLIRYENEEAVDDSQLPKDRFSAERLKGVDSTLKIQPAELGDSAVYLCASSFGGRAYNEQFFGPGTRLTVL.

Here the CDR3 reads CASSFRLRGENTEAFF. The CDR3 DNA reads as TGTGCCAGCAGTTTCAGGCTACGGGGTGAGAACACTGAAGCTTTCTTT. The chain has TRBV28 and TRBJ1-1; unclear D gene. CDR1 and CDR2 from the germline V gene are MDHEN and SYDVKM. Trimming stripped 3 bases from V and 1 base from J, with 15 bases between. This CDR3 contains 16 residues.

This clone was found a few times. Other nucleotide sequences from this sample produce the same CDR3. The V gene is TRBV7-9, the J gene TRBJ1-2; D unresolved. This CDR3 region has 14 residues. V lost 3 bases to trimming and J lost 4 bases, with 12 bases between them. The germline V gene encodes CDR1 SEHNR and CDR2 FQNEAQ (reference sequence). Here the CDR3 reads CASSLGSLFYGYTF. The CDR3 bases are TGTGCCAGCAGCTTGGGCAGCCTATTCTATGGCTACACCTTC.

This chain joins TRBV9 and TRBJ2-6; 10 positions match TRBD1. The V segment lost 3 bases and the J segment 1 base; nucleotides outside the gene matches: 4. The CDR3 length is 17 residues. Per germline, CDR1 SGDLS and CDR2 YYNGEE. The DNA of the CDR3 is TGTGCCAGCAGCGAGACAGGGGGCCGGTCTGGGGCCAACGTCCTGACTTTC. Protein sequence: CASSETGGRSGANVLTF.

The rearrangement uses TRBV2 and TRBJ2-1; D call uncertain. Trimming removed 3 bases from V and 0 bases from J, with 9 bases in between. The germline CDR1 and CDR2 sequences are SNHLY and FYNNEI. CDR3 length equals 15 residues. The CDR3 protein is CASSDGVYSYNEQFF. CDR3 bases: TGTGCCAGCAGTGATGGGGTATACTCCTACAATGAGCAGTTCTTC.

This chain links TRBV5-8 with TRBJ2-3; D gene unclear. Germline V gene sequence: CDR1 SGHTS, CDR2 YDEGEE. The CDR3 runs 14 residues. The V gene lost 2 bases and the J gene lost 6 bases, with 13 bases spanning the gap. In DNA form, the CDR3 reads TGTGCCAGCAGCTTAGGAACCCCCTCCGATACGCAGTATTTT. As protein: CASSLGTPSDTQYF.

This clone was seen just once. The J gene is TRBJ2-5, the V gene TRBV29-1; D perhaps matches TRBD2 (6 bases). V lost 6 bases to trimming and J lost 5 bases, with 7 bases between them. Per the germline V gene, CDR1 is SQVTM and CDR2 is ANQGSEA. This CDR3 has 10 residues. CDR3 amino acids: CSVRGETQYF. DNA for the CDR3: TGCAGCGTCCGGGGGGAGACCCAGTACTTC. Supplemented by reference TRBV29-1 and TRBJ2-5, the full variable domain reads SAVISQKPSRDICQRGTSLTIQCQVDSQVTMMFWYRQQPGQSLTLIATANQGSEATYESGFVIDKFPISRPNLTFSTLTVSNMSPEDSSIYLCSVRGETQYFGPGTRLLVL.

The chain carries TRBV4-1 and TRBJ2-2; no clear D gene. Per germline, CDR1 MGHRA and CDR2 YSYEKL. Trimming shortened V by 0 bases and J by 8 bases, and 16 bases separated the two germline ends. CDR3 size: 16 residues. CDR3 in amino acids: CASSQDLLPGSGELFF. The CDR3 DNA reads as TGCGCCAGCAGCCAAGATTTATTGCCCGGGTCAGGGGAGCTGTTTTTT.

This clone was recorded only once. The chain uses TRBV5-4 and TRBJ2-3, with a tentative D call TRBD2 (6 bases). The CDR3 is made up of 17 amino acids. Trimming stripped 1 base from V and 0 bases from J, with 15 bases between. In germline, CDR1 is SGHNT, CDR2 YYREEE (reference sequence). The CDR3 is CASSLRVGGTSTDTQYF. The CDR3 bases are TGTGCCAGCAGCTTGAGGGTAGGCGGGACTAGCACAGATACGCAGTATTTT.

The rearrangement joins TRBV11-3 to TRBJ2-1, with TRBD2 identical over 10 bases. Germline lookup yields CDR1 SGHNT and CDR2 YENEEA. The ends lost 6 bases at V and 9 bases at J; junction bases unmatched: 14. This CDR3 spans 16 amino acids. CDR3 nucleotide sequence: TGTGCCAGCAGTAAGGGGGATCTAGCGGGAGAAAGTGAGCAGTTCTTC. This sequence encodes CASSKGDLAGESEQFF.